What follows are 21 T cell receptor beta chains derived from one specimen sequenced in a study of T-cell memory formation after mild COVID-19. TCRdb called the 5' RACE reads again in MiXCR, with one record for every CDR3 protein. The sample yields under 350,000 distinct CDR3 sequences, roughly 17% seen once. The sequencing input was PBMCs or a T cell subset sorted from them (not recorded which). Receptor source: a young man who had mild COVID-19 (a few samples of this study predate the infection). Cell type and time point are not known.

This clonotype was picked up many times. The chain employs TRBV7-2 and TRBJ1-4; D uncertain. Germline V gives CDR1 SGHTA, CDR2 FQGNSA. V shed 4 bases and J shed 7 bases, with 10 bases lying between them. The CDR3 spans 13 residues. CDR3 protein: CASSSSLSEKLFF. In nucleotides, the CDR3 is TGTGCCAGCAGCTCCTCGTTGTCTGAAAAACTGTTTTTT.

This clonotype was recorded a few times. The chain carries TRBV5-4 and TRBJ2-3, with TRBD2 matching 9 bases. The CDR3 contains 14 residues. The V and J ends lost 4 bases and 4 bases, in that order; junction bases with no gene match: 4. CDR1 and CDR2 (germline): SGHNT, YYREEE (reference sequence). The CDR3 loop reads CASSPGLAPDTQYF. CDR3 sequence (DNA): TGTGCCAGCAGCCCGGGACTAGCCCCAGATACGCAGTATTTT.

J is TRBJ2-4 and V is TRBV7-9, with 12 bases identical to TRBD1. The J segment lost 1 base and the V segment lost 0 bases, leaving 4 bases of the junction unmatched. This CDR3 comprises 18 residues. Germline values: CDR1 SEHNR, CDR2 FQNEAQ (reference sequence). The CDR3 DNA follows: TGTGCCAGCAGCTTAGCTCGGGACAGGGGGCATGCCAAAAACATTCAGTACTTC. The encoded protein is CASSLARDRGHAKNIQYF.

This clonotype is deemed medium-sized. The chain has TRBV9 and TRBJ2-7; TRBD1 agrees at 11 bases. With V trimmed by 2 bases and J by 0 bases, 1 base remained unmatched. The CDR3 sequence is 15 residues long. Germline loops: CDR1 SGDLS, CDR2 YYNGEE. DNA for the CDR3: TGTGCCAGCAGCGTCGGGACAGGGGGCTCCTACGAGCAGTACTTC. It yields the protein CASSVGTGGSYEQYF.

This clonotype was counted between two and nine times. The chain is built from TRBV6-5 and TRBJ2-5; D is unresolved. Trimming stripped 2 bases from V and 7 bases from J, with 5 bases between. CDR1 MNHEY and CDR2 SVGAGI come from the germline V gene. The CDR3 has 11 residues. CDR3 sequence (DNA): TGTGCCAGCAGTTACACGGGGACCCAGTACTTC. Amino acid sequence: CASSYTGTQYF.

This clonotype was observed many times. The chain recombines TRBV11-2 with TRBJ1-1, with D uncertain. The CDR3 contains 16 residues. Germline CDR1 reads SGHAT; CDR2 reads FQNNGV. Deletions cut 0 bases from V and 4 bases from J, with 15 bases between. In nucleotides, the CDR3 is TGTGCCAGCAGCTTAGACCAAGGACGGGATCTCACTGAAGCTTTCTTT. Its translation is CASSLDQGRDLTEAFF.

Here the CDR3 reads CASSYAVINQPQHF. The CDR3 coding sequence is TGTGCCAGCAGTTATGCCGTAATCAATCAGCCCCAGCATTTT. The chain recombines TRBV6-2 or TRBV6-3 with TRBJ1-5; D ambiguous. The CDR3 contains 14 residues. The germline gives CDR1 MNHEY, CDR2 SVGEGT. With 3 bases removed from V and 3 bases from J, the gap between germline ends came to 9 bases.

This chain joins TRBV5-1 and TRBJ1-1; D not certain. Per the germline V gene, CDR1 is SGHRS and CDR2 is YFSETQ. V shed 0 bases and J shed 4 bases, with 13 bases lying between them. The CDR3 has 15 residues. The CDR3 DNA sequence: TGCGCCAGCAGCTTGGGGGTGCGGTCTGGCACTGAAGCTTTCTTT. Protein: CASSLGVRSGTEAFF.

This clonotype appeared a few times. The gene calls are TRBV5-1 and TRBJ2-7, with 8 bases fitting TRBD1. Germline CDR1 SGHRS, CDR2 YFSETQ. The length of the CDR3 is 14 residues. V lost 5 bases, J lost 5 bases, and 9 bases stayed unmatched. The CDR3 sequence: CASSRLDRVNEQYF. DNA of the CDR3: TGCGCCAGCAGTCGACTGGACAGGGTCAACGAGCAGTACTTC.

The chain is built from TRBV27 and TRBJ1-6, with no clear D. The V end was cut by 3 bases, the J end by 7 bases, with 10 bases between. This CDR3 has 14 residues. Looked up from germline, CDR1 is MNHEY and CDR2 is SMNVEV (reference sequence). The CDR3 loop is CASSFPVGNSPLHF. Here the CDR3 DNA reads TGTGCCAGCAGTTTTCCAGTTGGAAATTCACCCCTCCACTTT.

The sample holds a few counts of this clonotype. The chain recombines TRBV15 with TRBJ1-1; D might be TRBD1 (5 bases). V was clipped by 5 bases and J by 1 base, with 11 bases between them. The CDR3 extends over 14 amino acids. Germline V lookup: CDR1 LNHNV, CDR2 YYDKDF (reference sequence). DNA for the CDR3: TGTGCCACCAGCGGAGCTAGGGGGAACACTGAAGCTTTCTTT. Translation gives CATSGARGNTEAFF.

The V gene is TRBV27, the J gene TRBJ1-6, with D possibly matching TRBD1 (5 bases). CDR1 and CDR2 from the germline V gene are MNHEY and SMNVEV (reference sequence). Between the trimmed V and J ends, which lost 2 bases and 9 bases, there was a span of 14 bases. This CDR3 comprises 15 residues. The chain's CDR3 is CASSLKAKTGSPLHF. CDR3 in DNA: TGTGCCAGCAGTTTAAAGGCCAAAACAGGTTCACCCCTCCACTTT.

This clonotype was seen only a few times. J is TRBJ2-5 and V is TRBV6-5, with a possible D match to TRBD2 (5 bases). Per the germline V gene, CDR1 is MNHEY and CDR2 is SVGAGI. The V gene lost 9 bases and the J gene lost 2 bases, with 25 bases spanning the gap. This CDR3 spans 17 amino acids. The CDR3 DNA sequence: TGTGCCAGAGTCCCCCGGGAATTAACCGTCAGACAAGAGACCCAGTACTTC. Protein: CARVPRELTVRQETQYF.

The table lists this clonotype with many counts. This chain connects TRBV6-6 to TRBJ2-1; either TRBD1 or TRBD2 may fit D (6 bases each). The ends were cut back, 7 bases at V and 5 bases at J, with 15 bases in the middle. The CDR3 consists of 14 residues. Germline CDR1 MNHNY, CDR2 SVGAGI (reference sequence). The CDR3 reads CASKFTGADNEQFF. The CDR3 DNA sequence: TGTGCCAGCAAATTTACGGGGGCCGACAATGAGCAGTTCTTC.

The chain employs TRBV6-1 and TRBJ1-2; D not resolved. The germline V gene encodes CDR1 MNHNS and CDR2 SASEGT. V lost 0 bases and J 8 bases, leaving 4 bases between the germline ends. CDR3 length equals 11 residues. In DNA form, the CDR3 reads TGTGCCAGCAGTGAAGCGTGGGGCTACACCTTC. Encoded protein: CASSEAWGYTF.

This clonotype turned up a few times. The chain recombines TRBV5-1 with TRBJ2-2; D gene uncertain. Trimming cost V 0 bases and J 6 bases, with 9 bases left between them. Germline V gives CDR1 SGHRS, CDR2 YFSETQ. There are 14 residues in the CDR3. The CDR3 nucleotides read TGCGCCAGCAGCTTGGGACGCGACGCCGGGGAGCTGTTTTTT. Translated: CASSLGRDAGELFF.

This clonotype was seen a handful of times. The rearrangement uses TRBV20-1 and TRBJ2-7; 7 bases line up with TRBD1. CDR1 is DFQATT and CDR2 is SNEGSKA in the germline V gene (reference sequence). V dropped 6 bases and J dropped 6; count of bases not matched to a gene: 20. The CDR3 extends over 16 amino acids. The CDR3 region has the DNA TGCAGTGCAGAGGCCGGGACAGACAGTTTATCGGGCGAGCAGTACTTC. It codes for CSAEAGTDSLSGEQYF.

The chain combines TRBV5-1 with TRBJ2-5; D possibly uses TRBD1 or TRBD2 (5 bases each). Germline CDR1 reads SGHRS; CDR2 reads YFSETQ. The CDR3 length is 13 residues. Trimming left V 0 bases short and J 9 bases short, with 12 bases between. DNA of the CDR3: TGCGCCAGCAGCTTGGCGGGGCCGTCGGCCCAGTACTTC. The encoded protein is CASSLAGPSAQYF.

This clonotype was detected only a few times. The V and J genes are TRBV5-1 and TRBJ2-2; D is unclear. Germline V gene sequence: CDR1 SGHRS, CDR2 YFSETQ. V lost 3 bases and J lost 1, with 13 bases in between. The CDR3 loop spans 16 amino acids. The chain's CDR3 is CASSSGASGNTGELFF. The CDR3 DNA reads as TGCGCCAGCAGCTCCGGAGCCTCAGGGAACACCGGGGAGCTGTTTTTT.

This clonotype was counted many times. V is TRBV7-6 and J is TRBJ2-1, with a weak D call TRBD1 (6 bases). The CDR3 has 15 residues. The V end lost 1 base, the J end lost 8 bases, and 15 bases lay between the germline ends. CDR1 and CDR2 (germline): SGHVS, FNYEAQ. This CDR3 reads CASSLEDGRGHEQFF. CDR3 coding DNA: TGTGCCAGCAGCTTAGAGGATGGCAGGGGACATGAGCAGTTCTTC.

The J gene is TRBJ1-1, the V gene TRBV4-1; D not certain. The germline gives CDR1 MGHRA, CDR2 YSYEKL. The CDR3 extends over 15 amino acids. V lost 3 bases and J lost 5, with 16 bases in between. In nucleotides, the CDR3 is TGCGCCAGCAGCCAGGCCCCCCGAGGGAGGACTGAAGCTTTCTTT. It is translated as CASSQAPRGRTEAFF.